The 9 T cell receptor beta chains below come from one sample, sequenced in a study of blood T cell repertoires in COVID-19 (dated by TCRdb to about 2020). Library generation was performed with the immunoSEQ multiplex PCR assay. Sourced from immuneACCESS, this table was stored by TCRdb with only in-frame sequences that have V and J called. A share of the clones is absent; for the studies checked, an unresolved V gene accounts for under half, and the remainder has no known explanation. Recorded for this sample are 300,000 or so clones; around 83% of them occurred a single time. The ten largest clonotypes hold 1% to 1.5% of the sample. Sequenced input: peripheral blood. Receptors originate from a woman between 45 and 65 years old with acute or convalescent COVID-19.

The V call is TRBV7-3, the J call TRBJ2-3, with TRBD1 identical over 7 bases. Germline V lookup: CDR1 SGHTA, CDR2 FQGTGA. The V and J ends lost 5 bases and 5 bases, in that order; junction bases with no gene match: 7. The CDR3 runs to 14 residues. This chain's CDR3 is CASSPGQVGDTQYF. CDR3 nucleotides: TGTGCCAGCAGCCCCGGACAGGTCGGAGATACGCAGTATTTT.

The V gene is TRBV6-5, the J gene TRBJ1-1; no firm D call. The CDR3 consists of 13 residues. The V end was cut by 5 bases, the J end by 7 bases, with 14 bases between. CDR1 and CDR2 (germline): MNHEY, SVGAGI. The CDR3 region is CASSRTPGNEAFF. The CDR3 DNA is TGTGCCAGCAGTCGCACCCCAGGTAATGAAGCTTTCTTT.

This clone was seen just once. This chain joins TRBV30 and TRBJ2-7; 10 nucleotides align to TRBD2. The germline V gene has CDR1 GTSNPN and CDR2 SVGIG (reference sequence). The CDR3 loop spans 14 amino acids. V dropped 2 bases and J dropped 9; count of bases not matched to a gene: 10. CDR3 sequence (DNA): TGTGCCTGGAGTCCGCTCGGACTAGCGGCCGGGCAGTACTTC. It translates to CAWSPLGLAAGQYF.

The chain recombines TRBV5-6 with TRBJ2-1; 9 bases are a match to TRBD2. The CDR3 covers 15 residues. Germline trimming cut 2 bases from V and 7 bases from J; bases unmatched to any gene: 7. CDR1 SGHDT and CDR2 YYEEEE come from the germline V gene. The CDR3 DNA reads TGTGCCAGCAGCTTACAGACCGGACTAGCGAATGAGCAGTTCTTC. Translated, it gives CASSLQTGLANEQFF.

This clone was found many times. The CDR3: CASSGRAYEQYF. The CDR3 DNA sequence: TGTGCCAGCAGTGGGAGAGCCTACGAGCAGTACTTC. The chain couples TRBV25-1 to TRBJ2-7; D unclear. Germline assignment: CDR1 MGHDK and CDR2 SYGVNS. The CDR3 is made up of 12 amino acids. The germline V and J ends were trimmed by 4 bases and 2 bases, with 6 bases remaining between them.

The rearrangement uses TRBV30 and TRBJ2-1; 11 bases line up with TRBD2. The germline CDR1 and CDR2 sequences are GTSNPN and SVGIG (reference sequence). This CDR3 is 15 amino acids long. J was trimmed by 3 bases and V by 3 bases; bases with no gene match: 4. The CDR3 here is CAWRPGTSGYNEQFF. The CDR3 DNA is TGTGCCTGGAGGCCGGGGACTAGCGGCTACAATGAGCAGTTCTTC.

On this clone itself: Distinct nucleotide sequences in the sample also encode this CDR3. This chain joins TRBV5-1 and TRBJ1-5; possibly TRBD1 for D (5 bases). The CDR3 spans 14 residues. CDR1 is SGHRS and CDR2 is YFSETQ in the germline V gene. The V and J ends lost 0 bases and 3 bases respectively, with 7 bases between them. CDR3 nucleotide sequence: TGCGCCAGCAGCTTGGCAGGGCTCAATCAGCCCCAGCATTTT. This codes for CASSLAGLNQPQHF.

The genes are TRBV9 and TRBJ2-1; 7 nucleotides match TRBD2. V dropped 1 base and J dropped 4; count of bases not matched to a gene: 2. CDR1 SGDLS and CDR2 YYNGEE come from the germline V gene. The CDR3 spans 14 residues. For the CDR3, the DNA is TGTGCCAGCAGCGTACAAGCGGGGTACAATGAGCAGTTCTTC. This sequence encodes CASSVQAGYNEQFF. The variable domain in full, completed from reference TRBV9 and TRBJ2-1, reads DSGVTQTPKHLITATGQRVTLRCSPRSGDLSVYWYQQSLDQGLQFLIQYYNGEERAKGNILERFSAQQFPDLHSELNLSSLELGDSALYFCASSVQAGYNEQFFGPGTRLTVL.

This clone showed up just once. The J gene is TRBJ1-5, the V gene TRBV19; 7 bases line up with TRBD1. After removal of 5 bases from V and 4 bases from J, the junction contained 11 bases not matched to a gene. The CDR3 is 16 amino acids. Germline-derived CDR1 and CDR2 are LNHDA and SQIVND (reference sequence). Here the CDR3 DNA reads TGTGCCAGTAGTCCTCGTTGGACAGGCCCTAATCAGCCCCAGCATTTT. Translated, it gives CASSPRWTGPNQPQHF. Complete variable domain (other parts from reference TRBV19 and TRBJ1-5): DGGITQSPKYLFRKEGQNVTLSCEQNLNHDAMYWYRQDPGQGLRLIYYSQIVNDFQKGDIAEGYSVSREKKESFPLTVTSAQKNPTAFYLCASSPRWTGPNQPQHFGDGTRLSIL.